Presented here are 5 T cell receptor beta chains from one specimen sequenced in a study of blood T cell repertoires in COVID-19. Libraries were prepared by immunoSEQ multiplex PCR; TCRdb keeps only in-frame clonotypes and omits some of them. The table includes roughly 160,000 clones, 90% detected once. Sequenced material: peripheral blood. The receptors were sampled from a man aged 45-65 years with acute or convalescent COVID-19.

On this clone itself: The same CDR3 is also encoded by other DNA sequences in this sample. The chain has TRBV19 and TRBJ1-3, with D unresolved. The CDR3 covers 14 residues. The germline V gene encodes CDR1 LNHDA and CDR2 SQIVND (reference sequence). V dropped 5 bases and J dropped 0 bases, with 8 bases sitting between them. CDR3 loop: CASSSGGSGNTIYF. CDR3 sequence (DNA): TGTGCCAGTAGTTCAGGAGGCTCTGGAAACACCATATATTTT. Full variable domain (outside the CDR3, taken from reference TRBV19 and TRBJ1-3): DGGITQSPKYLFRKEGQNVTLSCEQNLNHDAMYWYRQDPGQGLRLIYYSQIVNDFQKGDIAEGYSVSREKKESFPLTVTSAQKNPTAFYLCASSSGGSGNTIYFGEGSWLTVV.

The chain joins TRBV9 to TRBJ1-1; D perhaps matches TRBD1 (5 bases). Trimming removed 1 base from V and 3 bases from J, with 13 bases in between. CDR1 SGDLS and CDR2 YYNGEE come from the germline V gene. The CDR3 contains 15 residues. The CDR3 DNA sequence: TGTGCCAGCAGCGTAAGGGCAGGGCCGGACACTGAAGCTTTCTTT. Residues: CASSVRAGPDTEAFF.

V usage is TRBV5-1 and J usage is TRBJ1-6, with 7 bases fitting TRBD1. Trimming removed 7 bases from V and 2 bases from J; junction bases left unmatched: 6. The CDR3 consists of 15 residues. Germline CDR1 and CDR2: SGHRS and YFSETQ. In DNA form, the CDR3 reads TGCGCCAGCGGGACGGGGACAGCCTATAATTCACCCCTCCACTTT. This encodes CASGTGTAYNSPLHF.

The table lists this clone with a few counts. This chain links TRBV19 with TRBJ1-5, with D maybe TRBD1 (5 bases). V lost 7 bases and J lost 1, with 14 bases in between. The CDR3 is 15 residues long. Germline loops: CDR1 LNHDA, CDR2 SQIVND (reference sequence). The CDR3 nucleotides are TGTGCCAGTACCTCGACAGAGTCCAGCAATCAGCCCCAGCATTTT. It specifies CASTSTESSNQPQHF.

The CDR3 DNA reads as TGTGCCAGCAGATATAACTATGGCTACACCTTC. As protein: CASRYNYGYTF. V and J are TRBV12-3 or TRBV12-4 and TRBJ1-2; D is unclear. The CDR3 is 11 residues long. Trimming left V 6 bases short and J 1 base short, with 3 bases between.